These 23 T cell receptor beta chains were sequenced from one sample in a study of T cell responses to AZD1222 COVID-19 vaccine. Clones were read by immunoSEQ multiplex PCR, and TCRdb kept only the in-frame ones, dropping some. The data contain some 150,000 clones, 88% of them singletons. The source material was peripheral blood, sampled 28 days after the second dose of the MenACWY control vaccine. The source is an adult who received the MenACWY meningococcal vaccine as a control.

Here the CDR3 reads CASSLEVRLAGNEQFF. The CDR3 DNA reads as TGTGCCAGCAGCTTAGAGGTGAGACTAGCGGGGAATGAGCAGTTCTTC. V and J are TRBV7-2 and TRBJ2-1; 11 bases fit TRBD2. The V segment lost 1 base and the J segment 7 bases; nucleotides outside the gene matches: 6. Germline V CDR1 and CDR2: SGHTA, FQGNSA. The CDR3 length is 16 residues.

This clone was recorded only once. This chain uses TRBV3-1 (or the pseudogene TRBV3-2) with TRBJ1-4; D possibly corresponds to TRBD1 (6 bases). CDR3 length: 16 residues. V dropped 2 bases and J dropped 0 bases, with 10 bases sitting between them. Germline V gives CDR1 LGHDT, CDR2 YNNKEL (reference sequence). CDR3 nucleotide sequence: TGTGCCAGCAGCCAAAGGAACAGGGCAACTAATGAAAAACTGTTTTTT. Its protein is CASSQRNRATNEKLFF.

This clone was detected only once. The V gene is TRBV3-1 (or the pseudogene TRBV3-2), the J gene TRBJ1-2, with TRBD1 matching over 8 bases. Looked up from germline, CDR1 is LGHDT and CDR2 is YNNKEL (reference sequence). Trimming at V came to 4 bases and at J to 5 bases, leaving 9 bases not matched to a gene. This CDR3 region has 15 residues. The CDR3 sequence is CASSPTGTGGYGYTF. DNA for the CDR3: TGTGCCAGCAGCCCTACCGGAACAGGGGGTTATGGCTACACCTTC.

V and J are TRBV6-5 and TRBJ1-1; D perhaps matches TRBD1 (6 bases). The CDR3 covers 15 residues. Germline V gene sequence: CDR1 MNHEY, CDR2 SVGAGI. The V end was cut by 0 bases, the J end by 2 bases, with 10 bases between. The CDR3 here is CASSYSGAFNTEAFF. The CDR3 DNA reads TGTGCCAGCAGTTACTCGGGGGCCTTCAACACTGAAGCTTTCTTT.

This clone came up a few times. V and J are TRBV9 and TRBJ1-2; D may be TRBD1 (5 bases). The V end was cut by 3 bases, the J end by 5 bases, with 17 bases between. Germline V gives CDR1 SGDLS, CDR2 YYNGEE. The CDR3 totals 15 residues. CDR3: CASSAHRGGGYGYTF. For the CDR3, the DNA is TGTGCCAGCAGCGCACATCGGGGTGGGGGGTATGGCTACACCTTC.

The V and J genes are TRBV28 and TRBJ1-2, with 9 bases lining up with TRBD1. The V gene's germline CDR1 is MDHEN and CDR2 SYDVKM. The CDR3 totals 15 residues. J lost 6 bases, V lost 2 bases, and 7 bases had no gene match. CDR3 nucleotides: TGTGCCAGCAGTTTACCGGGACAGGGTGAGGATGGCTACACCTTC. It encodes CASSLPGQGEDGYTF.

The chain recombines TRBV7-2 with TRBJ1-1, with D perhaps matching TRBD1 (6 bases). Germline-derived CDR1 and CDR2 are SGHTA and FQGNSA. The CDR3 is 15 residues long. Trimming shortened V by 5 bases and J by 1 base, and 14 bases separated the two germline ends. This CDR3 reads CASSHGQFPNTEAFF. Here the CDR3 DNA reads TGTGCCAGCAGCCACGGACAGTTCCCGAACACTGAAGCTTTCTTT. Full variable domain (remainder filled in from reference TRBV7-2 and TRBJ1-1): GAGVSQSPSNKVTEKGKDVELRCDPISGHTALYWYRQSLGQGLEFLIYFQGNSAPDKSGLPSDRFSAERTGGSVSTLTIQRTQQEDSAVYLCASSHGQFPNTEAFFGQGTRLTVV.

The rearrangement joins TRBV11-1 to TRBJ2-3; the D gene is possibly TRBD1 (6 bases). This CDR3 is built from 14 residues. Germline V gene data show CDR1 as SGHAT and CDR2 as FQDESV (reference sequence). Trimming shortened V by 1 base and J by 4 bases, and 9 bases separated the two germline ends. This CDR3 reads CASSLVQGPDTQYF. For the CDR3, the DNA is TGTGCCAGCAGCTTAGTCCAGGGGCCAGATACGCAGTATTTT. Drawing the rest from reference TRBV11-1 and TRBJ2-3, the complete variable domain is EAEVAQSPRYKITEKSQAVAFWCDPISGHATLYWYRQILGQGPELLVQFQDESVVDDSQLPKDRFSAERLKGVDSTLKIQPAELGDSAMYLCASSLVQGPDTQYFGPGTRLTVL.

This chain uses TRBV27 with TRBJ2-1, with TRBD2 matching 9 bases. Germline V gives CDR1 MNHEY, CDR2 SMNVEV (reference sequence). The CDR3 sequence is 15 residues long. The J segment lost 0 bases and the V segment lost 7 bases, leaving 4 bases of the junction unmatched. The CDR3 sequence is CASIPLAGSYNEQFF. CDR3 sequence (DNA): TGTGCCAGCATCCCACTAGCGGGCTCCTACAATGAGCAGTTCTTC.

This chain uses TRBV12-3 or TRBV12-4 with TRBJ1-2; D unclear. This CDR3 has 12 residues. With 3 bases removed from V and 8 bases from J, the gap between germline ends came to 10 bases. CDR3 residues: CASSFVQSGYTF. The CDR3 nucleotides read TGTGCCAGCAGTTTTGTCCAGAGCGGCTACACCTTC.

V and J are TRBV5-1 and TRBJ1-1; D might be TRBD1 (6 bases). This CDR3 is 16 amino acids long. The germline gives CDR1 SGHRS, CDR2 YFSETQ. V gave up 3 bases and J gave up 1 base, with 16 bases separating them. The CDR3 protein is CASSSQQGRGNTEAFF. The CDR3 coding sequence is TGCGCCAGCAGCTCGCAGCAGGGGCGCGGGAACACTGAAGCTTTCTTT.

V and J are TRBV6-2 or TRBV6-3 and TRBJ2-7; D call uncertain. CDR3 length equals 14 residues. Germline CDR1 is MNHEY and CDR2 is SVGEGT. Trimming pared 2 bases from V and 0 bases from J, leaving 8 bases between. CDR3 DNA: TGTGCCAGCAGTTACGATGGATTCTCCTACGAGCAGTACTTC. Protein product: CASSYDGFSYEQYF.

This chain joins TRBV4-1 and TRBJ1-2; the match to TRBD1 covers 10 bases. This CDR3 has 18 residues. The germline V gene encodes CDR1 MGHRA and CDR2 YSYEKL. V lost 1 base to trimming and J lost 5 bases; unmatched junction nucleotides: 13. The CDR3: CASSQVGVPGQGRYGYTF. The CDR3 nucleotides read TGCGCCAGCAGCCAAGTTGGGGTCCCGGGACAGGGGAGGTATGGCTACACCTTC.

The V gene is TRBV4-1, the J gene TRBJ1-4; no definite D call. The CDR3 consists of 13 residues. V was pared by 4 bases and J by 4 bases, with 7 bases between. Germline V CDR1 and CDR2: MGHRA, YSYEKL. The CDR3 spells CASSLMGNEKLFF. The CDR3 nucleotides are TGCGCCAGCAGCCTGATGGGTAATGAAAAACTGTTTTTT.

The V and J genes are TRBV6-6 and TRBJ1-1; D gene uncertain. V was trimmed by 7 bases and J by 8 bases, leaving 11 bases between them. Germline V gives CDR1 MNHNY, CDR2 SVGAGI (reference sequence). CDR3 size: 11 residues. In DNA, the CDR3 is TGTGCCAGCAACGGAGTAGGAGAAGCTTTCTTT. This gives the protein CASNGVGEAFF.

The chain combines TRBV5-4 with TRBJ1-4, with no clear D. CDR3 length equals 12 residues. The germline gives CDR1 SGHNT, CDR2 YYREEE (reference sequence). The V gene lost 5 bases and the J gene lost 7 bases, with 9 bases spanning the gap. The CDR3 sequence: CASRNDTEKLFF. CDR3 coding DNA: TGTGCCAGCAGAAATGACACTGAAAAACTGTTTTTT.

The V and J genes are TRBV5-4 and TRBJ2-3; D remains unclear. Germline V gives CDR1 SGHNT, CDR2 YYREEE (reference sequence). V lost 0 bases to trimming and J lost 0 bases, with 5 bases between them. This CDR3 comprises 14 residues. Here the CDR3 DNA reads TGTGCCAGCAGCTTGGCTGAGAGCACAGATACGCAGTATTTT. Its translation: CASSLAESTDTQYF.

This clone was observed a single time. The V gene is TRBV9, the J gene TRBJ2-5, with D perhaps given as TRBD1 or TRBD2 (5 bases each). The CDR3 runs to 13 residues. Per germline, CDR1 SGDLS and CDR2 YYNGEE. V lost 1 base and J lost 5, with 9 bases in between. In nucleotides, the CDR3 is TGTGCCAGCAGCGTAAGGGGCGGGGAGACCCAGTACTTC. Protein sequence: CASSVRGGETQYF.

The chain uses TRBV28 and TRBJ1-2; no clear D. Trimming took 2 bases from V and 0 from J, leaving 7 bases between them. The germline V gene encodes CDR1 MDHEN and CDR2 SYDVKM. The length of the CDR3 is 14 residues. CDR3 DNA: TGTGCCAGCAGTTTAAGGATTACTAACTATGGCTACACCTTC. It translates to CASSLRITNYGYTF.

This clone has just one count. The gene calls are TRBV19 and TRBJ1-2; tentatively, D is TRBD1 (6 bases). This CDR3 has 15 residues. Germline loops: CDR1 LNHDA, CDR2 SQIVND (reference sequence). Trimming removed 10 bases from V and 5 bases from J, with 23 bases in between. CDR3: CATVLGGGDSYGYTF. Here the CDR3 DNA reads TGTGCCACTGTACTTGGGGGGGGCGATTCTTATGGCTACACCTTC.

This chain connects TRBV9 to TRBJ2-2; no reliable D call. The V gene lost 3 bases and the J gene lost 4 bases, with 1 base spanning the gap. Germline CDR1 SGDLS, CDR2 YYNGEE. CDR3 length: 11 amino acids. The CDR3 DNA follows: TGTGCCAGCAGCGGCACCGGGGAGCTGTTTTTT. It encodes CASSGTGELFF. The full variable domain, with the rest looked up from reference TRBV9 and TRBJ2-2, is DSGVTQTPKHLITATGQRVTLRCSPRSGDLSVYWYQQSLDQGLQFLIQYYNGEERAKGNILERFSAQQFPDLHSELNLSSLELGDSALYFCASSGTGELFFGEGSRLTVL.

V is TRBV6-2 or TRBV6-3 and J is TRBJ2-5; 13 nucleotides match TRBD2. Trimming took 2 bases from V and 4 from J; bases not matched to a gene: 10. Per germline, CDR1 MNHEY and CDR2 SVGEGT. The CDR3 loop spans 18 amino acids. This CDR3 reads CASSYPPRTSGGRETQYF. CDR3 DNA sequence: TGTGCCAGCAGTTACCCCCCCCGGACTAGCGGGGGACGAGAGACCCAGTACTTC.

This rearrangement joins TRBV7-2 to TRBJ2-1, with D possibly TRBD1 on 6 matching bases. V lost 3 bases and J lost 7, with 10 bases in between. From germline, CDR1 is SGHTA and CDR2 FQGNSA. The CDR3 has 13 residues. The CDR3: CASSFHRANEQFF. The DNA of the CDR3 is TGTGCCAGCAGCTTCCACAGGGCTAATGAGCAGTTCTTC.